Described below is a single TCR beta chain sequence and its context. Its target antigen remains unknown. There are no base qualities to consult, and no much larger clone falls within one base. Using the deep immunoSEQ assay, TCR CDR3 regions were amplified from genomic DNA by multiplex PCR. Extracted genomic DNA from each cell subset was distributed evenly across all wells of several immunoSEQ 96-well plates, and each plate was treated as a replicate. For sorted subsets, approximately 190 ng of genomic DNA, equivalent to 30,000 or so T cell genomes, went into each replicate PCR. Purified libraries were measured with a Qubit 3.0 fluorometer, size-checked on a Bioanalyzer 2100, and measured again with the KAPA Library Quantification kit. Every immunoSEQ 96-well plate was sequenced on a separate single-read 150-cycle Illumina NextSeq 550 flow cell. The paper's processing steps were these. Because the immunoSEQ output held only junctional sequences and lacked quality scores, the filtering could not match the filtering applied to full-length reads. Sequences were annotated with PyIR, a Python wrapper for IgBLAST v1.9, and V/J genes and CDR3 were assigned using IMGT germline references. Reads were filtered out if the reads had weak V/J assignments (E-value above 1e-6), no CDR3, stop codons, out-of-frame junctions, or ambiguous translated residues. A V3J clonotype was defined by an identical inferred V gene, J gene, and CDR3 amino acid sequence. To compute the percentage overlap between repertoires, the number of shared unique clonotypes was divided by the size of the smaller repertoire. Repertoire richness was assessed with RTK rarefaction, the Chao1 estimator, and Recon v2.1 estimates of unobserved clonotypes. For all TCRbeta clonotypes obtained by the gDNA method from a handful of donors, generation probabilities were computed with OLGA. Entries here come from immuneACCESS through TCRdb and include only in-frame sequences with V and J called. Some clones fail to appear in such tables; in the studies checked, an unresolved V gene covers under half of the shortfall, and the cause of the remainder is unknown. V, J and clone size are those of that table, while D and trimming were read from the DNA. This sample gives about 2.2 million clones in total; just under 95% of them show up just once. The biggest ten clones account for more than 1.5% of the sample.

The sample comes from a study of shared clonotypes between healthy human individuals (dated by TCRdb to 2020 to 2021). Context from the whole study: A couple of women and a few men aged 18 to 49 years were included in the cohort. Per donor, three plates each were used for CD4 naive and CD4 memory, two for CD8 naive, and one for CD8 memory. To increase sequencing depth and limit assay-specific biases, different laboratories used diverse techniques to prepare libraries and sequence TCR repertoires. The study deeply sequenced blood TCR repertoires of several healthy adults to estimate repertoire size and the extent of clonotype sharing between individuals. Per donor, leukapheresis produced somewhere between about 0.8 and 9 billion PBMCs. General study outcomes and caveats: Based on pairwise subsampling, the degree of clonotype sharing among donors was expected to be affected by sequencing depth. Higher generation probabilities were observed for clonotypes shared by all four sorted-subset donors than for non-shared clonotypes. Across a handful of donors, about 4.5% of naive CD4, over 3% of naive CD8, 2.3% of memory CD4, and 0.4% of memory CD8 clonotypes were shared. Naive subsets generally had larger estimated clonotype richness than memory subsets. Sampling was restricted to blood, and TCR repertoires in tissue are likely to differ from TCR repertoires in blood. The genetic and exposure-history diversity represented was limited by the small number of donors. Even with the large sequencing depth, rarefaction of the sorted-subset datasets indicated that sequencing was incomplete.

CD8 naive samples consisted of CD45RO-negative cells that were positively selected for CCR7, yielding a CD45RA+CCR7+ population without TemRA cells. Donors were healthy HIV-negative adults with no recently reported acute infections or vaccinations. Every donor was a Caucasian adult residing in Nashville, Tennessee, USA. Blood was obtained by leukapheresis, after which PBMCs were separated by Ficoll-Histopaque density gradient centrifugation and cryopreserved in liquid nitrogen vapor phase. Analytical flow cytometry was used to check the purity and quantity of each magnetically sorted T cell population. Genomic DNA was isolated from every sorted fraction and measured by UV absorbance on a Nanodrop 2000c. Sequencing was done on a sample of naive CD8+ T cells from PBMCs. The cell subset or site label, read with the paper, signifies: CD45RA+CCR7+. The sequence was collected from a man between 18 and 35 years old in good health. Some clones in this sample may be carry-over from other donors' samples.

The nucleotide sequence reads as follows: TGTGCCAGCAGCTTAGCGGGGTCCGGGGGATACGAGCAGTACTTC. The translation is CASSLAGSGGYEQYF. The receptor chain draws on TRBV11-2 and TRBJ2-7; a weak D assignment points to TRBD2 (6 bases agree). Relative to germline, V is 1 base shorter and J is 4 bases shorter, with 14 bases between their ends. The germline V gene yields SGHAT for CDR1 and FQNNGV for CDR2. The CDR3 starts with the cysteine, ends with the phenylalanine, and has 15 residues. Only the CDR3 portion is preserved as DNA: 45 bases, with reading frame beginning at the first base.